Below, 30 T cell receptor beta chains from the same sample are listed, as sequenced in a study of tumor-infiltrating lymphocytes in primary liver carcinoma. Co-extraction yielded RNA and DNA from around 20-30 mg of unsorted bulk tissue. Total RNA amounting to 450 to 550 ng was the source from which TCR beta cDNA was made with a constant-region primer. A slightly modified ARM-PCR protocol with three nested multiplex PCR rounds produced these TCR beta libraries. It was with TRBV1-TRBV30 forward primers and a C-beta reverse primer that the first two PCR rounds were run, at approximately 10 cycles each. TCRdb itself ran the multiplex PCR reads through MiXCR, one entry per CDR3 protein. The sample has more than 45,000 distinct CDR3 sequences; 60% to 75% are singletons. The sample taken for sequencing was liver tumor tissue from sampling region 3. Described subset: tumor region T3, left-lateral pole. The origin of the receptors is a middle-aged man with primary liver carcinoma and hepatitis B virus infection.

At least ten counts were recorded for this clonotype. This chain links TRBV19 with TRBJ2-5; TRBD2 matches 9 bases. Per germline, CDR1 LNHDA and CDR2 SQIVND (reference sequence). With V trimmed by 4 bases and J by 4 bases, 22 bases remained unmatched. This CDR3 has 20 residues. Here the CDR3 reads CASSKRGFGLAGVLRETQYF. The CDR3 DNA sequence: TGTGCCAGTAGTAAGAGAGGGTTTGGATTAGCGGGAGTTTTGAGAGAGACCCAGTACTTC.

This clonotype was counted between two and nine times. This may arise from a read error, as a much more abundant clone is one base away. J is TRBJ2-3 and V is TRBV10-3; 7 nucleotides match TRBD2. This CDR3 is built from 15 residues. Germline V lookup: CDR1 ENHRY, CDR2 SYGVKD. In DNA, the CDR3 is TGTGTCATCAGTGAGATCGCTAGCGGAGGAGATACGCAGTATTTT. The encoded protein is CVISEIASGGDTQYF.

For this clonotype: The germline gene is not matched at one end of the junction; a read error may be the cause. The chain links TRBV29-1 to TRBJ2-3, with a tentative D call TRBD1 (5 bases). Germline V gene data show CDR1 as SQVTM and CDR2 as ANQGSEA. The CDR3 length is 13 residues. DNA of the CDR3: TGCAGCGTTAACCGGCACAGGCTCGGTACGCAATATTTT. Encoded protein: CSVNRHRLGTQYF.

CDR3 in DNA: TGCATCGTCGAATGGGACAGGATTAGATCTTATAATGAGCAGTTCTTC. It specifies CIVEWDRIRSYNEQFF. The chain carries TRBV29-1 and TRBJ2-1, with 8 bases aligning to TRBD1. Germline V CDR1 and CDR2: SQVTM, ANQGSEA. The CDR3 sequence is 16 residues long.

A note on this clonotype: A read error may account for a junction end that differs from germline. The V call is TRBV11-1, the J call TRBJ2-1, with D perhaps TRBD1 (5 bases). The CDR3 totals 15 residues. In germline, CDR1 is SGHAT, CDR2 FQDESV (reference sequence). The CDR3 here is CASNPPATAVNEQLF. CDR3 nucleotides: TGTGCCAGCAACCCCCCTGCGACAGCTGTCAATGAGCAGTTATTC.

V usage is TRBV10-3 and J usage is TRBJ1-6, with 7 bases matching TRBD1. Looked up from germline, CDR1 is ENHRY and CDR2 is SYGVKD. CDR3 length: 14 amino acids. With 9 bases clipped from V and 14 bases from J, the junction kept 16 bases outside the gene matches. This chain's CDR3 is CAMSHDREGSSLHF. The CDR3 region has the DNA TGTGCCATGAGCCACGACAGGGAAGGATCATCCCTCCACTTT.

The chain combines TRBV6-2 or TRBV6-3 with TRBJ2-7, with TRBD2 matching over 13 bases. With V trimmed by 6 bases and J by 11 bases, 10 bases remained unmatched. The CDR3 spans 14 residues. From germline, CDR1 is MNHEY and CDR2 SVGEGT. The CDR3 sequence: CASRPGTSGAYEYF. Written as DNA, the CDR3 is TGTGCCAGCAGACCCGGGACTAGCGGGGCGTACGAGTACTTC.

By its share, this clonotype is medium-sized. V and J are TRBV5-4 and TRBJ2-5; tentative D call: TRBD1 (7 bases). Germline CDR1 and CDR2: SGHNT and YYREEE (reference sequence). With 4 bases removed from V and 5 bases from J, the gap between germline ends came to 15 bases. The CDR3 is 14 residues long. CDR3 in DNA: TGTGCCAGCAGCGGGGGGACAGAATGGGAGACCCAGTACTTC. Residues: CASSGGTEWETQYF.

There are a few counts of this clonotype. The chain links TRBV5-5 to TRBJ1-2, with D perhaps TRBD1 (5 bases). CDR3 length: 15 residues. V lost 4 bases, J lost 6 bases, and 19 bases lay in between. Per germline, CDR1 SGHKS and CDR2 YYEKEE (reference sequence). The CDR3 loop reads CASSEGQGRAHGYTF. In DNA, the CDR3 is TGTGCCAGCAGCGAAGGACAAGGCCGGGCCCATGGCTACACCTTC.

Turning to this clonotype: At one of its ends the junction is not consistent with the germline gene, which may arise from a read error. The J gene is TRBJ2-7, the V gene TRBV29-1; TRBD1 matches at 11 bases. CDR1 and CDR2 (germline): SQVTM, ANQGSEA. This CDR3 is built from 15 residues. CDR3 DNA sequence: TGCAGCGTTGAAGAAGAAGGACAGGGGGCCTACGGGCAGTACTTC. It specifies CSVEEEGQGAYGQYF.

The genes are TRBV29-1 and TRBJ2-3; 7 bases are shared with TRBD1. The CDR3 length is 13 residues. V dropped 6 bases and J dropped 2; count of bases not matched to a gene: 5. CDR1 and CDR2 (germline): SQVTM, ANQGSEA. The CDR3 is CSVGQGDTDTQYF. In DNA, the CDR3 is TGCAGCGTGGGCCAGGGGGACACAGATACGCAGTATTTT.

This clonotype was observed once. As the CDR3 is not closed by the conserved phenylalanine or tryptophan, this likely results from a read error. This rearrangement joins TRBV10-3 to TRBJ1-6; D is perhaps TRBD1 (6 bases). Germline loops: CDR1 ENHRY, CDR2 SYGVKD. The CDR3 totals 13 residues. V was trimmed by 11 bases and J by 10 bases, leaving 18 bases between them. In DNA form, the CDR3 reads TGTGCCGTCATGCAGGGGTTCGAATCACCCCTCCACTAT. The encoded protein is CAVMQGFESPLHY.

A remark on this clonotype: A much larger clone differs by one base, so this may be a read error. This chain links TRBV7-3 with TRBJ2-2; D call uncertain. Germline V gene sequence: CDR1 SGHTA, CDR2 FQGTGA. The CDR3 has 13 amino acids. The CDR3 region is CVSSLTVTGELFF. In DNA, the CDR3 is TGTGTCAGCAGCTTAACGGTCACAGGGGAGCTGTTTTTT. The variable domain in full, completed from reference TRBV7-3 and TRBJ2-2, reads GAGVSQTPSNKVTEKGKYVELRCDPISGHTALYWYRQSLGQGPEFLIYFQGTGAADDSGLPNDRFFAVRPEGSVSTLKIQRTERGDSAVYLCVSSLTVTGELFFGEGSRLTVL.

The rearrangement uses TRBV2 and TRBJ2-5; D assignment may be TRBD1 or TRBD2 (5 bases each). This CDR3 has 14 residues. The ends were cut back, 2 bases at V and 3 bases at J, with 10 bases in the middle. CDR1 and CDR2 (germline): SNHLY, FYNNEI. Written as DNA, the CDR3 is TGTGCCAGCAGTGAATGGGGGAGTGAAGAGACCCAGTACTTC. It translates to CASSEWGSEETQYF.

This clonotype was counted between two and nine times. A much larger clone differs by one base, so this may be a read error. J is TRBJ2-1 and V is TRBV7-9; 7 positions agree with TRBD2. The CDR3 consists of 14 residues. Germline V CDR1 and CDR2: SEHNR, FQNEAQ (reference sequence). As DNA, the CDR3 is TGTGCCGGCAGCTCCGGACTAGAAGGTGATGAGCAGTTCTTC. This encodes CAGSSGLEGDEQFF.

On this clonotype: At one of its ends the junction is not consistent with the germline gene, which may arise from a read error. The rearrangement joins TRBV4-1 to TRBJ1-2, with unresolved D. In germline, CDR1 is MGHRA, CDR2 YSYEKL. This CDR3 comprises 13 residues. The CDR3 protein is CASSEAANYDYTF. The DNA of the CDR3 is TGCGCCAGCAGTGAGGCAGCTAACTATGACTACACCTTC.

In regard to this clonotype: This may be a read error, as it is one base from a much larger clone. The V and J genes are TRBV10-3 and TRBJ1-5; TRBD1 might be the D (6 bases). The J call is doubtful: the DNA matches TRBJ2-3 better. Germline V gene lookup returns CDR1 ENHRY and CDR2 SYGVKD. CDR3 size: 13 residues. CDR3 sequence: CAIQQGPNQPQYF. As DNA, the CDR3 is TGTGCCATACAACAGGGCCCCAATCAGCCCCAGTATTTT.

The sample holds many counts of this clonotype. The chain carries TRBV7-9 and TRBJ2-1; TRBD1 or TRBD2 may be the D gene (5 bases each). Germline lookup yields CDR1 SEHNR and CDR2 FQNEAQ (reference sequence). This CDR3 has 14 amino acids. The V and J ends lost 5 bases and 4 bases respectively, with 12 bases between them. The CDR3 bases are TGTGCCAGCAGCGAAGGGACGGAGTACAATGAGCAGTTCTTC. Residues: CASSEGTEYNEQFF.

The CDR3 region has the DNA TGTGCCAGCAGACCCTTTCGAGGACCGAACACCGGGGAGCTGTTTTTT. The encoded protein is CASRPFRGPNTGELFF. The gene calls are TRBV7-8 and TRBJ2-2; D is unclear. This CDR3 is built from 16 residues. Germline-derived CDR1 and CDR2 are SGHVS and FQNEAQ. With 6 bases removed from V and 0 bases from J, the gap between germline ends came to 14 bases.

This clonotype has at least ten counts. The chain recombines TRBV28 with TRBJ2-1; 9 positions agree with TRBD2. The CDR3 is made up of 13 amino acids. CDR1 is MDHEN, CDR2 SYDVKM, per germline. V was pared by 10 bases and J by 6 bases, with 7 bases of the junction left unmatched. The CDR3 reads CATNSGSGNEQFF. The CDR3, as DNA: TGTGCCACCAATAGCGGGAGTGGCAATGAGCAGTTCTTC.

Worth noting for this clonotype: Mismatch with germline at one junction end may stem from a read error. The chain combines TRBV6-1 with TRBJ2-3; 8 bases are a match to TRBD1. Germline V CDR1 and CDR2: MNHNS, SASEGT. The CDR3 spans 22 residues. CDR3 DNA: TGTGCCAGCAGCCCGGACAGGGTCCGTTGGGGTTCGGAGGGAGCTCGGGCAGATATGCAGTATTTT. This translates into CASSPDRVRWGSEGARADMQYF.

A word on this clonotype: One end of the junction varies from germline; a read error may be responsible. The chain combines TRBV11-2 with TRBJ1-2, with D hard to call. This CDR3 has 14 amino acids. Germline CDR1 SGHAT, CDR2 FQNNGV. The CDR3 is CASSTLGESRDYTF. The CDR3 DNA sequence: TGTGCTAGCAGCACCCTGGGAGAGTCGCGCGACTACACCTTC.

As to this clonotype: Mismatch with germline at one junction end may stem from a read error. V gene TRBV6-1 combines with J gene TRBJ1-5; no clear D gene. The CDR3 is made up of 16 amino acids. Germline CDR1 reads MNHNS; CDR2 reads SASEGT. CDR3 amino acids: CASSETTPDGNHPQHF. The CDR3 nucleotides are TGTGCCAGCAGTGAGACTACACCCGATGGCAATCACCCCCAGCATTTT.

With respect to this clonotype: At one boundary the junction diverges from the germline segment, which might be a read error. The chain uses TRBV7-8 and TRBJ2-1; TRBD2 agrees at 8 bases. The germline V gene has CDR1 SGHVS and CDR2 FQNEAQ. This CDR3 is built from 17 residues. The chain's CDR3 is CASSLNAGGQSYSEQFF. The CDR3 DNA follows: TGTGCCAGTAGCTTAAATGCGGGGGGCCAGTCCTACAGTGAACAGTTCTTC.

V usage is TRBV7-9 and J usage is TRBJ2-1; 10 bases map to TRBD2. The length of the CDR3 is 15 residues. Germline CDR1 and CDR2: SEHNR and FQNEAQ (reference sequence). CDR3 in amino acids: CVNSPRTSGVNEQFF. For the CDR3, the DNA is TGTGTCAACAGCCCTAGGACTAGCGGAGTCAATGAGCAGTTCTTC.

This clonotype was counted a few times. One junction end does not reproduce the germline sequence, and a read error may be involved. The chain employs TRBV11-2 and TRBJ2-1, with 7 positions matching TRBD2. The germline CDR1 and CDR2 sequences are SGHAT and FQNNGV. CDR3 length equals 16 residues. Here the CDR3 reads CVSSLSAGGGVNEQFF. In DNA, the CDR3 is TGTGTCAGCAGCTTATCGGCTGGGGGGGGAGTCAATGAGCAGTTCTTC. Filled out from reference TRBV11-2 and TRBJ2-1, the complete variable domain reads EAGVAQSPRYKIIEKRQSVAFWCNPISGHATLYWYQQILGQGPKLLIQFQNNGVVDDSQLPKDRFSAERLKGVDSTLKIQPAKLEDSAVYLCVSSLSAGGGVNEQFFGPGTRLTVL.

As for this clonotype: The junction departs from germline at one end; a sequencing error may be responsible. This chain uses TRBV28 with TRBJ1-6; unclear D gene. Germline V gene data show CDR1 as MDHEN and CDR2 as SYDVKM. This CDR3 contains 15 residues. CDR3 in amino acids: CASSSGGEGNSPFHF. As DNA, the CDR3 is TGTGCCAGCAGTTCAGGAGGCGAAGGAAATTCACCCTTCCACTTT.

Points on this clonotype: At one of its ends the junction is not consistent with the germline gene, which may arise from a read error. The CDR3, as DNA: TGCGCCAGCAGTCTCGTTAGGGCCACGAACACCGGGAAGCTGTTTTTT. It is translated as CASSLVRATNTGKLFF. V gene TRBV7-8 combines with J gene TRBJ2-2, with D possibly being TRBD2 (5 bases). This CDR3 spans 16 amino acids. The germline V gene has CDR1 SGHVS and CDR2 FQNEAQ.

A word on this clonotype: It is likely a read error, because the conserved phenylalanine at the end of the CDR3 is missing. V and J are TRBV6-6 and TRBJ1-4, with TRBD1 matching 10 bases. The germline gives CDR1 MNHNY, CDR2 SVGAGI (reference sequence). The CDR3 has 17 amino acids. The DNA of the CDR3 is TGTGCAAGCAGTTTTGGGACAGGGGCGACAACTAATGAAAAACTGTTTCTT. Translation gives CASSFGTGATTNEKLFL.

Notes on this clonotype: The germline gene is not matched at one end of the junction; a read error may be the cause. This chain connects TRBV5-1 to TRBJ2-2, with TRBD1 matching over 9 bases. Germline CDR1 and CDR2: SGHRS and YFSETQ. This CDR3 contains 20 residues. CDR3: CASTPSPGQGIIFGTGELLF. The DNA for the CDR3 is TGCGCCAGCACGCCAAGTCCGGGACAGGGAATTATTTTTGGGACCGGGGAGCTGCTTTTT.